The entry below gives a single T cell receptor (beta chain) sequence along with its context. Its antigen is not known. This entry belongs to a study of radiotherapy plus CTLA-4 blockade in lung cancer. About the research overall: Among patients, around 18% showed objective responses, and approximately 29% had disease control. Whole-study results and caveats: Once radiotherapy plus ipilimumab had been given, TCR clones derived from tumor expanded in blood. In blood, early T cell clone dynamics reportedly predicted response best, together with interferon-beta.

Ipilimumab CTLA-4 blockade and focal radiation were given to patients with chemo-refractory metastatic non-small-cell lung cancer. V was trimmed by 2 bases and J by 4 bases, leaving 9 bases between them. Germline CDR1 SGHNT, CDR2 YYREEE (reference sequence). CDR3 length: 13 residues. Method: immunoSEQ multiplex PCR; TCRdb's copy keeps in-frame clones and lacks some. The table has 90,000 to 100,000 clones, roughly 74% seen once. The clonotype was recovered from a human donor with non-small cell lung cancer who had a partial response to radiotherapy plus ipilimumab. Some clones in this sample may be carry-over from other donors' samples. V gene TRBV5-4 combines with J gene TRBJ1-2; no definite D call. This specimen was peripheral blood, taken from a patient treated with radiotherapy plus ipilimumab. The chain's CDR3 is CASSFGSTYGYTF. The CDR3, as DNA: TGTGCCAGCAGCTTCGGGTCCACCTATGGCTACACCTTC. Based on the CDR3 plus reference TRBV5-4 and TRBJ1-2, the full variable domain is ETGVTQSPTHLIKTRGQQVTLRCSSQSGHNTVSWYQQALGQGPQFIFQYYREEENGRGNFPPRFSGLQFPNYSSELNVNALELDDSALYLCASSFGSTYGYTFGSGTRLTVV.